This T cell receptor beta chain was documented in a study of CD8+ T cells in alopecia areata. Overall study context: Tofacitinib ran for 6 to 18 months before 6 months off drug.

Investigators isolated RNA and reverse transcribed it into cDNA to act as the sequencing template. The repertoire was sequenced with immunoSEQ multiplex PCR; TCRdb's copy has only in-frame clones and lacks some. This table has 150,000 or so clones, approximately 45% appearing once. The CDR3 extends over 13 amino acids. Germline V gives CDR1 SGDLS, CDR2 YYNGEE. Between the trimmed V and J ends, which lost 0 bases and 3 bases, there was a span of 6 bases. A note on this clone: Other DNA sequences in this specimen translate into the identical CDR3.

Source material: CD4+ T cells sorted from blood. The V call is TRBV9, the J call TRBJ1-2; D possibly corresponds to TRBD1 (5 bases). This TCR came from a human donor with alopecia areata. The CDR3: CASSVEGHYGYTF. CDR3 nucleotide sequence: TGTGCCAGCAGCGTAGAGGGACACTATGGCTACACCTTC.